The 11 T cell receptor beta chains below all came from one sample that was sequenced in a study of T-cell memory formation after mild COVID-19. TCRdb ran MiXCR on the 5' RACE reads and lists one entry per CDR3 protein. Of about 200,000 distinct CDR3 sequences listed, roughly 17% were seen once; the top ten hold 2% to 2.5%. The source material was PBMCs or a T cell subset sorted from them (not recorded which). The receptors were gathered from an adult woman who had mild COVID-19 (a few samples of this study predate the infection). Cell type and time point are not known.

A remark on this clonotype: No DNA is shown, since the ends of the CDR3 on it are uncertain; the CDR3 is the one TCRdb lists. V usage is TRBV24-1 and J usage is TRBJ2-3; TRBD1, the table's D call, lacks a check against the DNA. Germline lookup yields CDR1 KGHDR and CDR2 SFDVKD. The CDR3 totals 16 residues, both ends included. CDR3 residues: CATPLGNQLPQIRSIF.

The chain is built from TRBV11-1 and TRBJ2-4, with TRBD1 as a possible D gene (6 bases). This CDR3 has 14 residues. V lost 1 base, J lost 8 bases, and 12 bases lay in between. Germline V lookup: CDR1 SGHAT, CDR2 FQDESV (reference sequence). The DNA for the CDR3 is TGTGCCAGCAGCTTAGGGACAGTCCGGGACATTCAGTACTTC. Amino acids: CASSLGTVRDIQYF. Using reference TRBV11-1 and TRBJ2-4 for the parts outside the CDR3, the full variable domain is EAEVAQSPRYKITEKSQAVAFWCDPISGHATLYWYRQILGQGPELLVQFQDESVVDDSQLPKDRFSAERLKGVDSTLKIQPAELGDSAMYLCASSLGTVRDIQYFGAGTRLSVL.

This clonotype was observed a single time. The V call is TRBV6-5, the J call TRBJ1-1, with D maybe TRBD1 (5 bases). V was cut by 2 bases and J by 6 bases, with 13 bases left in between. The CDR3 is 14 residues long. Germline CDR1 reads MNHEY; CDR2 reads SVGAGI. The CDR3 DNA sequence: TGTGCCAGCAGTTACGGGACTCCGGTTGCTGAAGCTTTCTTT. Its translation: CASSYGTPVAEAFF.

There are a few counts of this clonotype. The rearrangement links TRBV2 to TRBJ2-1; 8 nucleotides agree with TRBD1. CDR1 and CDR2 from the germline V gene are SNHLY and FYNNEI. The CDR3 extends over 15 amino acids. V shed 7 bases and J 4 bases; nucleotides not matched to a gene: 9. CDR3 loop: CASTLDRGTYNEQFF. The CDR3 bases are TGTGCCAGCACCCTTGACAGGGGAACTTACAATGAGCAGTTCTTC.

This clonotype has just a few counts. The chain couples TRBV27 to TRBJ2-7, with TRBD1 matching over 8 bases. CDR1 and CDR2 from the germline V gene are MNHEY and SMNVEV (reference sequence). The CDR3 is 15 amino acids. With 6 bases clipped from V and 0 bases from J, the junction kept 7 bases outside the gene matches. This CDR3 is CASSIGQGRSYEQYF. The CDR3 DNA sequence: TGTGCCAGCAGCATCGGACAGGGCCGCTCCTACGAGCAGTACTTC.

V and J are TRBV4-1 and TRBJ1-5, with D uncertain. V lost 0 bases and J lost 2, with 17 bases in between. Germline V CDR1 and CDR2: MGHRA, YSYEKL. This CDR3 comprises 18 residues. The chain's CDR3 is CASSQDWRQALGNQPQHF. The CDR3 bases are TGCGCCAGCAGCCAAGATTGGAGGCAGGCCCTGGGCAATCAGCCCCAGCATTTT.

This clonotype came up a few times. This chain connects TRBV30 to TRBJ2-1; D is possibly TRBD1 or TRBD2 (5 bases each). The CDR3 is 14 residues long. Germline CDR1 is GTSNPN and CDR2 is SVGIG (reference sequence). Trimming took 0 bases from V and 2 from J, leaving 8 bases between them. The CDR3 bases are TGTGCCTGGAGTGTGGGGGTGCCCTACAATGAGCAGTTCTTC. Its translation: CAWSVGVPYNEQFF. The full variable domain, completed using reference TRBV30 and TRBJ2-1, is SQTIHQWPATLVQPVGSPLSLECTVEGTSNPNLYWYRQAAGRGLQLLFYSVGIGQISSEVPQNLSASRPQDRQFILSSKKLLLSDSGFYLCAWSVGVPYNEQFFGPGTRLTVL.

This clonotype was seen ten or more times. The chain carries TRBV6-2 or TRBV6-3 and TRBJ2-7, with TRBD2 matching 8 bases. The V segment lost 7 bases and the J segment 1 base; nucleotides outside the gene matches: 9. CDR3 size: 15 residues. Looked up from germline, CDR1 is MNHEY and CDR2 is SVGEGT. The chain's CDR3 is CASNPSGSKSYEQYF. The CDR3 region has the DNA TGTGCCAGCAACCCGAGCGGGAGTAAATCCTACGAGCAGTACTTC.

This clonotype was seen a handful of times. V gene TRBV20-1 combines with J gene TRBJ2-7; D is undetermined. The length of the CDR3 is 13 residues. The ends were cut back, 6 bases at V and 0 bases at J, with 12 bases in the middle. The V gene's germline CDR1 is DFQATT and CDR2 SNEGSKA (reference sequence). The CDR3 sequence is CSALPGPSYEQYF. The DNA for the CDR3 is TGCAGTGCCCTACCCGGGCCCTCCTACGAGCAGTACTTC.

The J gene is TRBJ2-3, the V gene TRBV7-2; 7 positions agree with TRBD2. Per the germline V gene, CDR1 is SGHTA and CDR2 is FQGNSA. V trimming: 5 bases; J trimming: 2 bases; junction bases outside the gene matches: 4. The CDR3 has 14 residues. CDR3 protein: CASSASGPTDTQYF. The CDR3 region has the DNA TGTGCCAGCAGCGCTAGCGGACCCACAGATACGCAGTATTTT.

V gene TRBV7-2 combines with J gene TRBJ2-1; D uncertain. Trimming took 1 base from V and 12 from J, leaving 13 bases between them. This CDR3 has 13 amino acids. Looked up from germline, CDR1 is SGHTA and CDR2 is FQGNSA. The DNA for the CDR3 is TGTGCCAGCAGCTTAGGTGGTTCGAGTGGGCAGTTCTTC. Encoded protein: CASSLGGSSGQFF.